A single sample is the source of the 4 T cell receptor beta chains below, sequenced in a study of blood T cells in healthy people across ages. PCR was performed a second time for about 7 to 11 cycles using a sample-barcoded 5' primer and a J-beta primer mix. TCRdb reprocessed the 5' RACE reads via MiXCR and lists one record per CDR3 protein. Here the sample spans roughly 800,000 distinct CDR3 sequences, roughly 50% being singletons. The sequencing input was blood. The receptors shown here come from a man aged 25-45 years in good health.

The chain links TRBV25-1 to TRBJ1-2; no clear D. V was cut by 1 base and J by 7 bases, with 10 bases left in between. Germline CDR1 reads MGHDK; CDR2 reads SYGVNS. CDR3 length equals 13 residues. The CDR3 nucleotides are TGTGCCAGCAGTGAATTCCTTTCTGGTGGCTACACCTTC. Translated: CASSEFLSGGYTF.

V and J are TRBV29-1 and TRBJ2-1; perhaps D is TRBD1 or TRBD2 (5 bases each). Trimming took off 4 bases at V and 0 bases at J, with 10 bases between the two ends. Germline V gene data show CDR1 as SQVTM and CDR2 as ANQGSEA. The CDR3 is 14 amino acids. CDR3 sequence reads: CSVGDQGSYNEQFF. CDR3 sequence (DNA): TGCAGCGTTGGGGACCAAGGCTCCTACAATGAGCAGTTCTTC.

Concerning this clonotype: Just one base apart from a much larger clone, this may be a read error. The genes are TRBV20-1 and TRBJ2-1, with D possibly TRBD2 on 5 matching bases. The CDR3 runs 16 residues. The germline CDR1 and CDR2 sequences are DFQATT and SNEGSKA (reference sequence). CDR3 amino acids: CSARDLKSGYYDEQFF. The DNA for the CDR3 is TGCAGTGCTAGAGATCTTAAAAGCGGCTACTACGATGAGCAGTTCTTC.

The rearrangement uses TRBV6-6 and TRBJ2-3; 7 positions match TRBD1. Germline V gene lookup returns CDR1 MNHNY and CDR2 SVGAGI (reference sequence). The V gene end was trimmed by 7 bases and the J gene end by 2 bases; junction bases not matched to a gene: 6. The CDR3 has 14 amino acids. This chain's CDR3 is CASIRGQITDTQYF. The CDR3 nucleotides read TGTGCCAGCATTAGGGGACAGATCACAGATACGCAGTATTTT.